This entry lists 5 T cell receptor beta chains sequenced from one sample in a study of identical twins. TCRdb ran MiXCR on the 5' RACE reads and lists one entry per CDR3 protein. The top ten clones hold 1.5% to 2% of a sample with hundreds of thousands of distinct CDR3 sequences, roughly 6% of them seen once. Specimen: naive T cells sorted from blood. Receptor source: a man between 18 and 35 years old in good health.

The chain couples TRBV7-9 to TRBJ2-5; perhaps D is TRBD1 or TRBD2 (6 bases each). The CDR3 covers 15 residues. The germline V gene encodes CDR1 SEHNR and CDR2 FQNEAQ (reference sequence). Trimming shortened V by 6 bases and J by 0 bases, and 14 bases separated the two germline ends. CDR3 region: CASRETGGYQETQYF. The CDR3 DNA reads as TGTGCCAGCAGGGAGACAGGAGGGTACCAAGAGACCCAGTACTTC.

Turning to this clonotype: This may be a read error: a much more frequent sequence differs by one nucleotide. J is TRBJ2-5 and V is TRBV16; TRBD2 agrees at 14 bases. The CDR3 consists of 15 residues. Losses at the gene ends were 4 bases for V and 4 bases for J; bases not matched to a gene: 2. The V gene's germline CDR1 is KGHSY and CDR2 FQNENV. The CDR3 loop reads CASSRGTSGRETQYF. CDR3 DNA sequence: TGTGCCAGCAGCCGCGGGACTAGCGGGAGAGAGACCCAGTACTTC.

This clonotype was seen ten or more times. This chain links TRBV20-1 with TRBJ1-1, with 7 bases lining up with TRBD1. CDR1 DFQATT and CDR2 SNEGSKA come from the germline V gene (reference sequence). The CDR3 is 17 amino acids. V lost 0 bases, J lost 6 bases, and 16 bases stayed unmatched. CDR3 in amino acids: CSARDQVRTGTTAEAFF. The CDR3 DNA reads as TGCAGTGCTAGAGATCAAGTCCGGACAGGAACCACCGCTGAAGCTTTCTTT.

This clonotype was counted many times. The chain employs TRBV9 and TRBJ2-4, with a weak D call TRBD2 (6 bases). The CDR3 extends over 17 amino acids. Per germline, CDR1 SGDLS and CDR2 YYNGEE. Trimming pared 0 bases from V and 0 bases from J, leaving 13 bases between. The CDR3 spells CASSVAAGLIAKNIQYF. The CDR3, as DNA: TGTGCCAGCAGCGTAGCGGCAGGACTAATAGCCAAAAACATTCAGTACTTC. The whole variable domain, remainder taken from reference TRBV9 and TRBJ2-4, is DSGVTQTPKHLITATGQRVTLRCSPRSGDLSVYWYQQSLDQGLQFLIQYYNGEERAKGNILERFSAQQFPDLHSELNLSSLELGDSALYFCASSVAAGLIAKNIQYFGAGTRLSVL.

A few counts support this clonotype. V gene TRBV6-1 combines with J gene TRBJ2-5; D not certain. Germline CDR1 MNHNS, CDR2 SASEGT. Trimming left V 6 bases short and J 9 bases short, with 17 bases between. The CDR3 is 13 residues long. This CDR3 is CASSPNPEAAQYF. CDR3 nucleotide sequence: TGTGCCAGCAGCCCAAACCCCGAGGCGGCCCAGTACTTC.